What follows is one TCR beta chain and its context. CDR3 length: 16 residues. Germline lookup yields CDR1 KGHDR and CDR2 SFDVKD. Trimming pared 1 base from V and 6 bases from J, leaving 15 bases between. Source study methods: Amplification of reference gene primers was used by the study to estimate nucleated cell counts. This table comes from immunoSEQ multiplex PCR, and its TCRdb copy is limited to in-frame clones, with some not included. That table is the source of V, J and clone size, and D and trimming were worked out from the DNA. The data show approximately 62,000 clones, under 85% seen once. This entry comes from a study of blood T cell repertoires in COVID-19. Study summary: Acute-phase and convalescent COVID-19 samples originated in the United States, Italy and Spain. PBMCs, B-cell-depleted T cells, or T cells provided the cDNA or gDNA that made up the material.

The sequenced material came from peripheral blood. This sequence joins TRBV24-1 and TRBJ2-1; perhaps TRBD1 as D (7 bases). The origin of this receptor is a woman between 50 and 59 years old with active or convalescent COVID-19. The CDR3 sequence is CATSDFGQGGRNEQFF. DNA of the CDR3: TGTGCCACCAGTGATTTTGGGCAGGGGGGACGCAATGAGCAGTTCTTC.